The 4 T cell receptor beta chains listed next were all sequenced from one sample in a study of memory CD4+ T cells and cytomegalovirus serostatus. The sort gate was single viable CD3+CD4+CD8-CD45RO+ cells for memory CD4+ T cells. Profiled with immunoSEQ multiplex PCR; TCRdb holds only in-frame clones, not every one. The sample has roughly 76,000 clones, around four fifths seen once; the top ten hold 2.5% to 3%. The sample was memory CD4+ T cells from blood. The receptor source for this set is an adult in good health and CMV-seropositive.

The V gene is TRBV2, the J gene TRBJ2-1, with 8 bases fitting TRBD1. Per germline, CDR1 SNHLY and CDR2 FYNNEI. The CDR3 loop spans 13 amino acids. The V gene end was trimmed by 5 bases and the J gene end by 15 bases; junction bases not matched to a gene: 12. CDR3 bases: TGTGCCAGCAGTTCGCAGGGGGCCGCAAATTGGTTCTTC. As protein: CASSSQGAANWFF. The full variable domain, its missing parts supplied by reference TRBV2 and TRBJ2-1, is EPEVTQTPSHQVTQMGQEVILRCVPISNHLYFYWYRQILGQKVEFLVSFYNNEISEKSEIFDDQFSVERPDGSNFTLKIRSTKLEDSAMYFCASSSQGAANWFFGPGTRLTVL.

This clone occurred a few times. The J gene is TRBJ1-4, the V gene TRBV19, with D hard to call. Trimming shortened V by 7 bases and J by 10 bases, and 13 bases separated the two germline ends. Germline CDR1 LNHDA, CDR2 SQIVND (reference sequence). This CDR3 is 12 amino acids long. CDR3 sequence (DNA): TGTGCCAGTACGCGGTCACAAGGAAAACTGTTTTTT. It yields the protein CASTRSQGKLFF.

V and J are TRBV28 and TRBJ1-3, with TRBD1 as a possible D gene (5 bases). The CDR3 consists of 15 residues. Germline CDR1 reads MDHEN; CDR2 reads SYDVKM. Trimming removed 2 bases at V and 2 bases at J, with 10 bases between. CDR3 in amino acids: CASSLRGGTGNTIYF. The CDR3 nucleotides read TGTGCCAGCAGTTTACGGGGGGGGACTGGAAACACCATATATTTT.

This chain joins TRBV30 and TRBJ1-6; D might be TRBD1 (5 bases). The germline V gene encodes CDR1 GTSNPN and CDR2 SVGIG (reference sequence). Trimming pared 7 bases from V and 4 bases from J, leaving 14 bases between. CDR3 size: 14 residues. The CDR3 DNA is TGTGCCTTAGACCGGGACCGTTATAATTCACCCCTCCACTTT. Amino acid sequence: CALDRDRYNSPLHF.